The 16 T cell receptor beta chains listed next were all sequenced from one sample in a study of spatial heterogeneity in lung cancer. From the 5' RACE reads, TCRdb called clonotypes with MiXCR, one entry per CDR3 protein. The profile shows about 100,000 distinct CDR3 sequences, 4.4% of them singletons. Their recognized antigens are unknown. The study, taken as a whole, reports: Intratumoral expanded alpha and beta TCR counts were found to track tumor mutation counts.

Documented time point: sample taken at primary tumor resection. The source material was lung tumor tissue, sampled at surgery. Receptor source: a male donor with early-stage non-small cell lung cancer.

This clonotype was detected many times. J is TRBJ2-2 and V is TRBV11-2; possibly TRBD2 for D (6 bases). This CDR3 comprises 14 residues. Trimming removed 5 bases at V and 1 base at J, with 8 bases between. Germline V gene data show CDR1 as SGHAT and CDR2 as FQNNGV. This chain's CDR3 is CASSIGGNTGELFF. The CDR3 nucleotides read TGTGCCAGCAGCATCGGGGGGAACACCGGGGAGCTGTTTTTT.

This clonotype was recorded a few times. V is TRBV24-1 and J is TRBJ2-5; possibly TRBD1 for D (7 bases). The CDR3 runs to 14 residues. CDR1 is KGHDR and CDR2 is SFDVKD in the germline V gene. V was trimmed by 12 bases and J by 1 base, leaving 17 bases between them. CDR3 coding DNA: TGTGCCGTAGCGGACAGGTTGTTCCAAGAGACCCAGTACTTC. This translates into CAVADRLFQETQYF.

This clonotype was observed many times. V usage is TRBV28 and J usage is TRBJ1-1; 10 bases are a match to TRBD1. With 6 bases clipped from V and 6 bases from J, the junction kept 4 bases outside the gene matches. Germline-derived CDR1 and CDR2 are MDHEN and SYDVKM. The CDR3 contains 13 residues. The CDR3 loop is CASRGQGRAEAFF. CDR3 sequence (DNA): TGTGCCAGCAGGGGACAGGGGAGGGCTGAAGCTTTCTTT.

In this sample, this clonotype turned up many times. The chain uses TRBV6-6 and TRBJ2-2; D might be TRBD1 (6 bases). Germline CDR1 is MNHNY and CDR2 is SVGAGI (reference sequence). CDR3 length: 12 amino acids. Here the CDR3 reads CLSRGNTGELFF. DNA of the CDR3: TGTCTCTCCAGGGGGAACACCGGGGAGCTGTTTTTT.

This clonotype appeared many times. The V gene is TRBV19, the J gene TRBJ2-7; possibly TRBD1 for D (5 bases). Germline assignment: CDR1 LNHDA and CDR2 SQIVND (reference sequence). The ends were cut back, 1 base at V and 0 bases at J, with 10 bases in the middle. The CDR3 consists of 15 residues. For the CDR3, the DNA is TGTGCCAGTAGTATAGCACCTGACAGCTCCTACGAGCAGTACTTC. Protein: CASSIAPDSSYEQYF.

There are many counts of this clonotype. The J gene is TRBJ2-3, the V gene TRBV11-1; no reliable D call. Germline V lookup: CDR1 SGHAT, CDR2 FQDESV (reference sequence). V gave up 4 bases and J gave up 6 bases, with 8 bases separating them. The CDR3 consists of 12 residues. CDR3 residues: CASSSSSDTQYF. CDR3 coding DNA: TGTGCCAGCAGCTCGAGTTCTGATACGCAGTATTTT.

There are many counts of this clonotype. This chain links TRBV6-1 with TRBJ2-2; no clear D. Germline V CDR1 and CDR2: MNHNS, SASEGT. This CDR3 is built from 10 residues. V dropped 8 bases and J dropped 6 bases, with 4 bases sitting between them. The CDR3 loop reads CASYAGELFF. CDR3 DNA: TGTGCCAGCTACGCCGGGGAGCTGTTTTTT.

This clonotype was seen just once. This could be a read error, since a much larger clone is one nucleotide away. The chain recombines TRBV20-1 with TRBJ2-1, with 7 bases lining up with TRBD2. CDR3 length: 12 residues. Germline V gene sequence: CDR1 DFQATT, CDR2 SNEGSKA (reference sequence). CDR3 protein: CRPIAGDDVQFF. CDR3 sequence (DNA): TGCAGGCCCATAGCGGGTGATGATGTGCAGTTCTTC.

The chain uses TRBV27 and TRBJ2-1; 7 nucleotides match TRBD2. V gave up 3 bases and J gave up 0 bases; unmatched junction bases: 8. Germline loops: CDR1 MNHEY, CDR2 SMNVEV (reference sequence). This CDR3 has 17 residues. CDR3 sequence reads: CASSFLGGGSSYNEQFF. The CDR3 region has the DNA TGTGCCAGCAGTTTTTTGGGCGGGGGAAGCTCCTACAATGAGCAGTTCTTC.

In its sample, this clonotype was seen many times. The chain combines TRBV27 with TRBJ2-5; 7 bases align to TRBD1. The germline CDR1 and CDR2 sequences are MNHEY and SMNVEV (reference sequence). The CDR3 consists of 16 residues. The trim removed 6 bases at V and 1 base at J, leaving 11 bases unmatched. The chain's CDR3 is CASSRRTGLLQETQYF. The CDR3 coding sequence is TGTGCCAGCAGCCGACGGACAGGATTACTCCAAGAGACCCAGTACTTC.

Ten or more counts support this clonotype. The chain uses TRBV5-1 and TRBJ2-7; 14 positions match TRBD2. Per the germline V gene, CDR1 is SGHRS and CDR2 is YFSETQ. Germline trimming cut 4 bases from V and 6 bases from J; bases unmatched to any gene: 6. The CDR3 covers 15 residues. CDR3 sequence reads: CASSRDGLAGGEQYF. Written as DNA, the CDR3 is TGCGCCAGCAGCCGTGATGGACTAGCGGGAGGCGAGCAGTACTTC.

In its sample, this clonotype was seen many times. V is TRBV13 and J is TRBJ2-1; D tentatively fits TRBD1 or TRBD2 (5 bases each). V lost 0 bases and J lost 7, with 10 bases in between. Germline V CDR1 and CDR2: PRHDT, FYEKMQ (reference sequence). The CDR3 is 14 residues long. CDR3 sequence reads: CASSLGGVTNEQFF. The CDR3 coding sequence is TGTGCCAGCAGCTTAGGGGGGGTGACAAATGAGCAGTTCTTC.

Many counts were recorded for this clonotype. This chain uses TRBV12-5 with TRBJ2-3; 10 bases fit TRBD2. V shed 6 bases and J 2 bases; nucleotides not matched to a gene: 5. CDR1 and CDR2 from the germline V gene are LGHNT and FRNRAP. This CDR3 is 15 amino acids long. The CDR3 DNA follows: TGTGCTAGTGGCACGAGCGGGAGGGACACAGATACGCAGTATTTT. Encoded protein: CASGTSGRDTDTQYF. Drawing the rest from reference TRBV12-5 and TRBJ2-3, the complete variable domain is DARVTQTPRHKVTEMGQEVTMRCQPILGHNTVFWYRQTMMQGLELLAYFRNRAPLDDSGMPKDRFSAEMPDATLATLKIQPSEPRDSAVYFCASGTSGRDTDTQYFGPGTRLTVL.

This clonotype was detected many times. The rearrangement joins TRBV20-1 to TRBJ2-1; D call uncertain. Germline loops: CDR1 DFQATT, CDR2 SNEGSKA (reference sequence). CDR3 size: 13 residues. Trimming pared 6 bases from V and 0 bases from J, leaving 9 bases between. In nucleotides, the CDR3 is TGCAGTGCCACCGACTCCTCCTACAATGAGCAGTTCTTC. Its translation is CSATDSSYNEQFF.

This clonotype was recorded at least ten times. The CDR3 protein is CASSYDGTYEQYF. The CDR3 DNA reads TGTGCCAGCAGTTACGACGGAACCTACGAGCAGTACTTC. The gene calls are TRBV6-5 and TRBJ2-7; the D is unclear. Germline CDR1 and CDR2: MNHEY and SVGAGI. V was shortened by 2 bases and J by 2 bases, with 7 bases between the two germline ends. This CDR3 contains 13 residues.

This clonotype was found many times. The J gene is TRBJ1-4, the V gene TRBV7-9, with 8 bases fitting TRBD1. The CDR3 extends over 15 amino acids. V dropped 4 bases and J dropped 8; count of bases not matched to a gene: 9. Per germline, CDR1 SEHNR and CDR2 FQNEAQ (reference sequence). The CDR3 loop is CASSSGQGYGEKLFF. Written as DNA, the CDR3 is TGTGCCAGCAGCTCCGGACAGGGATACGGCGAAAAACTGTTTTTT.